The 26 T cell receptor beta chains presented below share a single source sample, sequenced in a study of beta chain features in type 1 diabetes. Their cognate antigens are unknown. Sequencing targeted expressed TCRB transcripts, as all isolated RNA had been reverse transcribed. Assay: immunoSEQ multiplex PCR; the TCRdb copy retains only in-frame clones and omits some. The sample includes about 150,000 clones, about 7.8% of them seen just once. General observations from the study: Shorter TCRB CDR3s, moderately but significantly so, were found in Type 1 diabetes patients in all four CD4+ subsets.

The material sequenced was central memory CD4+ T cells from blood. These receptors all come from a woman aged 40-49 years with type 1 diabetes.

This clone has just a few counts. CDR3 in amino acids: CAWTRGGAGGLGETQYF. Written as DNA, the CDR3 is TGTGCCTGGACGAGGGGGGGAGCGGGAGGCCTCGGGGAGACCCAGTACTTC. The chain recombines TRBV30 with TRBJ2-5; 9 bases are shared with TRBD2. The CDR3 is 17 residues long. Unmatched junction bases numbered 17, after V lost 4 bases and J lost 5 bases. Germline assignment: CDR1 GTSNPN and CDR2 SVGIG (reference sequence).

V gene TRBV28 combines with J gene TRBJ1-5, with 9 bases lining up with TRBD1. Germline lookup yields CDR1 MDHEN and CDR2 SYDVKM. The trim removed 7 bases at V and 4 bases at J, leaving 8 bases unmatched. This CDR3 has 15 amino acids. This chain's CDR3 is CASNKRDRANQPQHF. The CDR3 DNA reads TGTGCCAGCAATAAGAGGGACAGGGCAAATCAGCCCCAGCATTTT.

This clone was observed a few times. The rearrangement links TRBV15 to TRBJ2-3; D gene unclear. V dropped 5 bases and J dropped 4 bases, with 10 bases sitting between them. Germline assignment: CDR1 LNHNV and CDR2 YYDKDF (reference sequence). CDR3 length: 13 residues. This chain's CDR3 is CATSLDPSDTQYF. The DNA of the CDR3 is TGTGCCACCAGCCTAGACCCGTCAGATACGCAGTATTTT.

This clone was seen ten or more times. V and J are TRBV30 and TRBJ2-5; D unresolved. Per germline, CDR1 GTSNPN and CDR2 SVGIG (reference sequence). This CDR3 is built from 11 residues. V lost 2 bases to trimming and J lost 2 bases, with 3 bases between them. The CDR3 spells CAWSLQETQYF. CDR3 nucleotides: TGTGCCTGGAGTCTTCAAGAGACCCAGTACTTC. The full variable domain, rest sourced from reference TRBV30 and TRBJ2-5, is SQTIHQWPATLVQPVGSPLSLECTVEGTSNPNLYWYRQAAGRGLQLLFYSVGIGQISSEVPQNLSASRPQDRQFILSSKKLLLSDSGFYLCAWSLQETQYFGPGTRLLVL.

This chain uses TRBV4-3 with TRBJ2-6; D is perhaps TRBD1 (6 bases). The germline V gene has CDR1 LGHNA and CDR2 YSLEER. CDR3 length equals 17 residues. Between the trimmed V and J ends, which lost 3 bases and 0 bases, there was a span of 12 bases. The CDR3 reads CASSHARTASGANVLTF. The CDR3 DNA reads as TGCGCCAGCAGCCACGCTAGGACAGCCTCTGGGGCCAACGTCCTGACTTTC.

In its sample, this clone was seen a few times. The chain joins TRBV6-4 to TRBJ2-1, with D possibly matching TRBD2 (6 bases). The V gene lost 3 bases and the J gene lost 4 bases, with 13 bases spanning the gap. CDR1 is MRHNA and CDR2 is SNTAGT in the germline V gene. The CDR3 runs 15 residues. CDR3 bases: TGTGCCAGCAGTGAGACCGCGGGGACTTACAATGAGCAGTTCTTC. Encoded protein: CASSETAGTYNEQFF.

This clone was observed a handful of times. This rearrangement joins TRBV5-6 to TRBJ2-1; 8 nucleotides line up with TRBD1. Trimming took 4 bases from V and 8 from J; bases not matched to a gene: 11. Germline V gene data show CDR1 as SGHDT and CDR2 as YYEEEE. CDR3 length: 15 residues. CDR3 DNA sequence: TGTGCCAGCAGCCCAGGGGGCCCCTATGCCCATGAGCAGTTCTTC. This sequence encodes CASSPGGPYAHEQFF.

This clone was counted only a few times. The CDR3 sequence is CASSAASGYTDTQYF. The CDR3 DNA reads as TGTGCCAGCAGTGCGGCTAGCGGGTACACAGATACGCAGTATTTT. The V and J genes are TRBV27 and TRBJ2-3, with TRBD2 identical over 8 bases. From germline, CDR1 is MNHEY and CDR2 SMNVEV (reference sequence). The CDR3 is made up of 15 amino acids. V lost 5 bases to trimming and J lost 2 bases; unmatched junction nucleotides: 6.

The gene calls are TRBV19 and TRBJ2-1, with 8 bases fitting TRBD2. CDR1 is LNHDA and CDR2 is SQIVND in the germline V gene (reference sequence). Unmatched junction bases numbered 1, after V lost 3 bases and J lost 12 bases. CDR3 length: 11 residues. The CDR3 DNA is TGTGCCAGTAGTATCAGCGGGGGGCAGTTCTTC. This translates into CASSISGGQFF.

Only a few counts were recorded for this clone. The V gene is TRBV5-6, the J gene TRBJ1-4; 7 nucleotides line up with TRBD1. Looked up from germline, CDR1 is SGHDT and CDR2 is YYEEEE. J was trimmed by 5 bases and V by 2 bases; bases with no gene match: 9. CDR3 length: 16 amino acids. CDR3 DNA sequence: TGTGCCAGCAGCTTTTTTCCGGCAGGGGGGAATGAAAAACTGTTTTTT. It encodes CASSFFPAGGNEKLFF.

This clone came up a few times. The chain combines TRBV13 with TRBJ2-3; tentatively, D is TRBD1 (8 bases). The CDR3 loop spans 16 amino acids. CDR1 is PRHDT, CDR2 FYEKMQ, per germline (reference sequence). Trimming left V 3 bases short and J 0 bases short, with 13 bases between. The CDR3 loop is CASSLYRGGSTDTQYF. DNA of the CDR3: TGTGCCAGCAGCTTGTACAGGGGGGGGAGCACAGATACGCAGTATTTT. Combining the CDR3 with reference TRBV13 and TRBJ2-3 gives the whole variable domain AAGVIQSPRHLIKEKRETATLKCYPIPRHDTVYWYQQGPGQDPQFLISFYEKMQSDKGSIPDRFSAQQFSDYHSELNMSSLELGDSALYFCASSLYRGGSTDTQYFGPGTRLTVL.

V gene TRBV2 combines with J gene TRBJ1-1; D is possibly TRBD1 (5 bases). Trimming stripped 2 bases from V and 3 bases from J, with 10 bases between. The V gene's germline CDR1 is SNHLY and CDR2 FYNNEI. This CDR3 has 14 amino acids. The CDR3 protein is CASSEQGSDTEAFF. In DNA form, the CDR3 reads TGTGCCAGCAGTGAACAGGGATCAGACACTGAAGCTTTCTTT.

This chain connects TRBV29-1 to TRBJ2-1; 10 bases match TRBD2. Germline V gives CDR1 SQVTM, CDR2 ANQGSEA. V gave up 4 bases and J gave up 2 bases; unmatched junction bases: 11. CDR3 size: 17 residues. DNA for the CDR3: TGCAGCGTTGGAAGCGGGACTAGCGTCGGGACCTACAATGAGCAGTTCTTC. Its translation is CSVGSGTSVGTYNEQFF.

This clone was observed a few times. CDR3 protein: CASSPPDRVQFF. CDR3 bases: TGTGCCAGCAGTCCCCCGGACAGGGTGCAGTTCTTC. The rearrangement links TRBV28 to TRBJ2-1, with 8 bases matching TRBD1. The germline V gene has CDR1 MDHEN and CDR2 SYDVKM. CDR3 length: 12 amino acids. J gave up 12 bases and V 5 bases, and 6 bases lay outside the gene matches.

This clone was counted only a few times. The chain employs TRBV28 and TRBJ1-6; D remains ambiguous. With 5 bases removed from V and 9 bases from J, the gap between germline ends came to 14 bases. CDR3 length equals 14 residues. The germline gives CDR1 MDHEN, CDR2 SYDVKM. The CDR3 protein is CASSPRRDFSPLHF. CDR3 bases: TGTGCCAGCAGTCCTCGGCGGGATTTTTCACCCCTCCACTTT.

The J gene is TRBJ2-6, the V gene TRBV7-6; a possible D gene is TRBD2 (5 bases). The CDR3 extends over 16 amino acids. Germline values: CDR1 SGHVS, CDR2 FNYEAQ. V was clipped by 1 base and J by 2 bases, with 9 bases between them. The CDR3 DNA follows: TGTGCCAGCAGCTTAGAAACCGGGACTGGGGCCAACGTCCTGACTTTC. The encoded protein is CASSLETGTGANVLTF.

This clone was recorded many times. The chain uses TRBV9 and TRBJ2-1; 9 bases fit TRBD2. This CDR3 is built from 15 residues. V trimming: 4 bases; J trimming: 2 bases; junction bases outside the gene matches: 4. From germline, CDR1 is SGDLS and CDR2 YYNGEE. CDR3 sequence reads: CASSPSGETYNEQFF. The CDR3 DNA follows: TGTGCCAGCAGCCCTAGCGGGGAAACCTACAATGAGCAGTTCTTC.

The V call is TRBV7-2, the J call TRBJ2-7; 8 bases are shared with TRBD2. Unmatched junction bases numbered 8, after V lost 5 bases and J lost 2 bases. This CDR3 spans 15 amino acids. Per the germline V gene, CDR1 is SGHTA and CDR2 is FQGNSA. The CDR3 sequence: CASSPERESTYEQYF. CDR3 sequence (DNA): TGTGCCAGCAGCCCGGAGCGGGAGAGCACCTACGAGCAGTACTTC.

Only a few counts were recorded for this clone. The chain carries TRBV7-8 and TRBJ2-5, with 9 bases aligning to TRBD1. J lost 1 base, V lost 8 bases, and 2 bases had no gene match. Germline V CDR1 and CDR2: SGHVS, FQNEAQ. The CDR3 runs 13 residues. The CDR3 is CASGTGTQETQYF. CDR3 in DNA: TGTGCCAGCGGGACAGGGACCCAAGAGACCCAGTACTTC.

This clone was seen more than once but under ten times. J is TRBJ2-7 and V is TRBV29-1; TRBD2 matches 7 bases. Germline loops: CDR1 SQVTM, CDR2 ANQGSEA. The CDR3 loop spans 16 amino acids. V lost 1 base and J lost 0; bases outside the gene matches: 9. The CDR3 spells CSVEGWGSGASYEQYF. The CDR3 DNA sequence: TGCAGCGTTGAAGGCTGGGGGAGCGGGGCCTCCTACGAGCAGTACTTC.

This clone was seen repeatedly, ten times or more. The J gene is TRBJ2-1, the V gene TRBV7-2; 9 bases align to TRBD1. Trimming removed 4 bases from V and 6 bases from J; junction bases left unmatched: 4. Germline V gives CDR1 SGHTA, CDR2 FQGNSA. The CDR3 is 14 amino acids. CDR3 protein: CASSSGTGSNEQFF. The CDR3 DNA sequence: TGTGCCAGCAGCTCTGGGACAGGGAGCAATGAGCAGTTCTTC.

This chain uses TRBV7-9 with TRBJ1-1; D is possibly TRBD1 (5 bases). The CDR3 runs to 18 residues. V gave up 2 bases and J gave up 1 base, with 20 bases separating them. The germline CDR1 and CDR2 sequences are SEHNR and FQNEAQ (reference sequence). The CDR3 bases are TGTGCCAGCAGCTTAAGAATTGAGGCCGCCGACAGGAACACTGAAGCTTTCTTT. Its translation: CASSLRIEAADRNTEAFF.

This chain connects TRBV7-8 to TRBJ2-5, with no clear D. The CDR3 spans 13 residues. Germline V gives CDR1 SGHVS, CDR2 FQNEAQ. The V and J ends lost 1 base and 10 bases respectively, with 13 bases between them. CDR3 region: CASSLVVGEGQYF. CDR3 bases: TGTGCCAGCAGCTTAGTTGTCGGAGAAGGCCAGTACTTC.

This clone was counted a few times. The V and J genes are TRBV4-3 and TRBJ2-1, with a possible D match to TRBD2 (6 bases). Germline V gene sequence: CDR1 LGHNA, CDR2 YSLEER. The CDR3 is 14 amino acids. V lost 0 bases and J lost 12, with 15 bases in between. CDR3 DNA: TGCGCCAGCAGCCAAGATGGGGTGGGAGGTGGGCAGTTCTTC. It translates to CASSQDGVGGGQFF.

This chain uses TRBV6-5 with TRBJ1-3, with D uncertain. CDR1 is MNHEY and CDR2 is SVGAGI in the germline V gene. This CDR3 has 16 amino acids. The V end was cut by 0 bases, the J end by 3 bases, with 12 bases between. The DNA for the CDR3 is TGTGCCAGCAGTTACTCGAATTCCCTAGATGGAAACACCATATATTTT. This translates into CASSYSNSLDGNTIYF.

V and J are TRBV7-9 and TRBJ2-2, with 7 bases matching TRBD2. V shed 5 bases and J 1 base; nucleotides not matched to a gene: 4. Germline loops: CDR1 SEHNR, CDR2 FQNEAQ (reference sequence). CDR3 length: 15 amino acids. For the CDR3, the DNA is TGTGCCAGCAGCCCTAGGGAGGGGAACACCGGGGAGCTGTTTTTT. Translation: CASSPREGNTGELFF.